This T cell receptor (beta chain) stems from a study of blood T cells in healthy people across ages. The overall study: For every two T cells, template switching captured about one barcoded beta molecule.

Then a second PCR, running roughly 7 to 11 cycles, was carried out with a sample-barcoded 5' primer and a J-beta primer mix. TCRdb passed the 5' RACE reads through MiXCR, listing each CDR3 protein once. The repertoire includes hundreds of thousands of distinct CDR3 sequences, roughly 43% of them detected once, and about 30% sits in the top ten. Study-wide points: From one million sequenced T cells, diversity estimates were lower bounds. Higher diversity and more naive CD4+ cells were features of long-lived donors, compared to aged donors. Nothing was known about donor CMV status, and this possibly confounded expanded clonotype changes.

To note about this clonotype: Antigen unknown.

Germline-derived CDR1 and CDR2 are LGHDT and YNNKEL (reference sequence). The CDR3 spans 16 residues. V shed 4 bases and J 13 bases; nucleotides not matched to a gene: 17. The chain joins TRBV3-1 to TRBJ2-1; 9 positions match TRBD1. Sequencing was carried out using blood. The sequence was obtained from an elderly man in good health. DNA for the CDR3: TGTGCCAGCAGCCCACCAGGACAGGGGACGGTAGAGACCCAGTTCTTC. This sequence encodes CASSPPGQGTVETQFF.